Following are 28 T cell receptor beta chains from one sample sequenced in a study of blood T cells in healthy people across ages. Next came a second PCR, run for 7 to 11 cycles, which used a sample-barcoded 5' primer along with a J-beta primer mix. MiXCR was run by TCRdb on the 5' RACE reads, yielding one entry per CDR3 protein. The table has some 1.4 million distinct CDR3 sequences, around 42% seen once. Sequenced: blood. The receptor source for this set is a woman between 18 and 30 years old in good health.

The chain couples TRBV20-1 to TRBJ1-1, with D perhaps TRBD1 (5 bases). CDR1 and CDR2 from the germline V gene are DFQATT and SNEGSKA (reference sequence). V lost 1 base to trimming and J lost 2 bases, with 11 bases between them. The CDR3 consists of 14 residues. The CDR3 region is CSARGLGANTEAFF. The CDR3 DNA reads TGCAGTGCTAGAGGTCTAGGGGCAAACACTGAAGCTTTCTTT.

This clonotype was counted a few times. The CDR3 DNA sequence: TGTGCCAGCAGTTGGGCTAGCGGGAGAATGGGCCCCTCCTACAATGAGCAGTTCTTC. Encoded protein: CASSWASGRMGPSYNEQFF. The V call is TRBV7-6, the J call TRBJ2-1; 10 nucleotides line up with TRBD2. Germline assignment: CDR1 SGHVS and CDR2 FNYEAQ. This CDR3 spans 19 amino acids. Germline trimming cut 6 bases from V and 0 bases from J; bases unmatched to any gene: 14.

This clonotype was seen only a few times. This rearrangement joins TRBV5-1 to TRBJ2-5; 9 nucleotides align to TRBD1. The V and J ends lost 3 bases and 5 bases, in that order; junction bases with no gene match: 5. Germline values: CDR1 SGHRS, CDR2 YFSETQ. The CDR3 has 14 amino acids. CDR3 DNA: TGCGCCAGCAGCTCCCCAGGACAGGGGGAGACCCAGTACTTC. Translated, it gives CASSSPGQGETQYF. Supplemented by reference TRBV5-1 and TRBJ2-5, the full variable domain reads KAGVTQTPRYLIKTRGQQVTLSCSPISGHRSVSWYQQTPGQGLQFLFEYFSETQRNKGNFPGRFSGRQFSNSRSEMNVSTLELGDSALYLCASSSPGQGETQYFGPGTRLLVL.

V is TRBV6-6 and J is TRBJ2-7; D is possibly TRBD1 (7 bases). This CDR3 has 14 residues. Trimming removed 0 bases at V and 7 bases at J, with 13 bases between. Per the germline V gene, CDR1 is MNHNY and CDR2 is SVGAGI (reference sequence). CDR3 sequence: CASSYSGGGNEQYF. The DNA for the CDR3 is TGTGCCAGCAGTTACTCAGGGGGCGGGAATGAGCAGTACTTC.

As to this clonotype: Germline is not matched at one junction end, which may reflect a read error. The chain links TRBV20-1 to TRBJ2-5, with 10 bases aligning to TRBD2. The CDR3 is made up of 14 amino acids. Germline values: CDR1 DFQATT, CDR2 SNEGSKA (reference sequence). The CDR3 loop is CSARDGTSVLGQYF. The CDR3 nucleotides are TGCAGTGCCAGAGACGGGACTAGCGTCTTAGGGCAGTACTTC.

This clonotype has only one observation. The V and J genes are TRBV20-1 and TRBJ2-7, with 13 bases matching TRBD2. V dropped 2 bases and J dropped 4; count of bases not matched to a gene: 8. In germline, CDR1 is DFQATT, CDR2 SNEGSKA (reference sequence). The CDR3 covers 16 residues. The CDR3 region has the DNA TGCAGTGCTAGAATTAAAGGGACTAGCGGGGCTTACGAGCAGTACTTC. This gives the protein CSARIKGTSGAYEQYF.

This clonotype has more than one count but fewer than ten. The V and J genes are TRBV29-1 and TRBJ2-3, with TRBD2 matching over 13 bases. CDR1 SQVTM and CDR2 ANQGSEA come from the germline V gene. V was pared by 4 bases and J by 0 bases, with 10 bases of the junction left unmatched. The CDR3 covers 18 residues. The CDR3, as DNA: TGCAGCGTTGCGGGACTAGCGGGGAAGACAGCTAGCACAGATACGCAGTATTTT. Its protein product is CSVAGLAGKTASTDTQYF.

The chain has TRBV19 and TRBJ1-1, with 10 bases fitting TRBD1. This CDR3 comprises 16 residues. The V and J ends lost 6 bases and 0 bases, in that order; junction bases with no gene match: 7. From germline, CDR1 is LNHDA and CDR2 SQIVND (reference sequence). The DNA for the CDR3 is TGTGCCAGTAGCCCGAAGACAGGGGGCATGAACACTGAAGCTTTCTTT. Translation: CASSPKTGGMNTEAFF.

The rearrangement links TRBV11-2 to TRBJ2-7; perhaps TRBD2 as D (6 bases). V lost 1 base, J lost 9 bases, and 13 bases lay in between. Looked up from germline, CDR1 is SGHAT and CDR2 is FQNNGV. The CDR3 extends over 13 amino acids. CDR3 sequence: CASSLGTGAGQYF. CDR3 nucleotides: TGTGCCAGCAGCTTAGGCACCGGAGCGGGGCAGTACTTC.

This clonotype was observed many times. The junction departs from germline at one end; a sequencing error may be responsible. This chain connects TRBV4-1 to TRBJ2-3; 10 nucleotides align to TRBD2. Germline values: CDR1 MGHRA, CDR2 YSYEKL. This CDR3 comprises 15 residues. The CDR3 sequence is CASSQGLAGTDTQYF. The CDR3 region has the DNA TGTGCCAGCAGCCAAGGACTAGCGGGCACAGATACGCAGTATTTT.

The chain combines TRBV24-1 with TRBJ2-1, with D perhaps assigned TRBD1 or TRBD2 (6 bases each). Germline V gene lookup returns CDR1 KGHDR and CDR2 SFDVKD. Trimming took off 7 bases at V and 7 bases at J, with 13 bases between the two ends. The CDR3 consists of 13 residues. This CDR3 reads CATREGRGNEQFF. CDR3 nucleotides: TGTGCCACCAGGGAGGGCAGGGGTAATGAGCAGTTCTTC.

This CDR3 reads CASSSPTSGRSTDTQYF. CDR3 nucleotide sequence: TGTGCCAGCAGTTCCCCGACTAGCGGGAGGAGCACAGATACGCAGTATTTT. The chain joins TRBV12-3 or TRBV12-4 to TRBJ2-3, with TRBD2 matching over 13 bases. V was pared by 4 bases and J by 0 bases, with 4 bases of the junction left unmatched. There are 17 residues in the CDR3.

CDR3 bases: TGTGCCAGCCAGCTAGCGGACTCCTACAATGAGCAGTTCTTC. Translation: CASQLADSYNEQFF. V and J are TRBV7-2 and TRBJ2-1, with 7 bases lining up with TRBD2. V lost 8 bases and J lost 0; bases outside the gene matches: 4. From germline, CDR1 is SGHTA and CDR2 FQGNSA. The CDR3 consists of 14 residues.

This clonotype came up once. V and J are TRBV6-5 and TRBJ2-7, with 7 bases aligning to TRBD1. There are 15 residues in the CDR3. Germline CDR1 MNHEY, CDR2 SVGAGI. Trimming took 6 bases from V and 0 from J; bases not matched to a gene: 8. CDR3 DNA sequence: TGTGCCAGCAGACCGACAGGGAACCCCTCCTACGAGCAGTACTTC. Translating gives CASRPTGNPSYEQYF.

This chain uses TRBV4-2 with TRBJ1-2; D is undetermined. Between the trimmed V and J ends, which lost 0 bases and 6 bases, there was a span of 20 bases. This CDR3 is built from 17 residues. Per the germline V gene, CDR1 is LGHNA and CDR2 is YNFKEQ. The CDR3 DNA is TGTGCCAGCAGCCAAGAATCCGGGTTTGGACGGCTTAATGGCTACACCTTC. This encodes CASSQESGFGRLNGYTF.

V is TRBV20-1 and J is TRBJ1-1; no firm D call. The CDR3 contains 11 residues. CDR1 DFQATT and CDR2 SNEGSKA come from the germline V gene (reference sequence). The germline V and J ends were trimmed by 0 bases and 11 bases, with 10 bases remaining between them. For the CDR3, the DNA is TGCAGTGCTAGAGATCTCTACCGGGCTTTCTTT. This gives the protein CSARDLYRAFF.

The gene calls are TRBV20-1 and TRBJ2-1; the match to TRBD2 covers 14 bases. V lost 1 base to trimming and J lost 8 bases; unmatched junction nucleotides: 13. Germline-derived CDR1 and CDR2 are DFQATT and SNEGSKA (reference sequence). The CDR3 is 18 residues long. In DNA form, the CDR3 reads TGCAGTGCTAGAGTGGGGACTAGCGGGGGCCTCTCCGGCTATGAGCAGTTCTTC. Its protein product is CSARVGTSGGLSGYEQFF.

The rearrangement uses TRBV2 and TRBJ2-3; TRBD2 matches 12 bases. CDR1 is SNHLY and CDR2 is FYNNEI in the germline V gene. The CDR3 extends over 16 amino acids. V trimming: 4 bases; J trimming: 4 bases; junction bases outside the gene matches: 6. The CDR3 is CASSATSGGWPDTQYF. The DNA of the CDR3 is TGTGCCAGCAGTGCTACTAGCGGGGGGTGGCCAGATACGCAGTATTTT.

The chain carries TRBV20-1 and TRBJ2-2; maybe TRBD1 (6 bases). This CDR3 contains 14 residues. Per germline, CDR1 DFQATT and CDR2 SNEGSKA (reference sequence). V lost 4 bases, J lost 2 bases, and 11 bases lay in between. This CDR3 is CSATTGINTGELFF. The CDR3 DNA reads as TGCAGTGCTACTACAGGGATCAACACCGGGGAGCTGTTTTTT.

The gene calls are TRBV5-8 and TRBJ1-4; no firm D call. In germline, CDR1 is SGHTS, CDR2 YDEGEE. V was cut by 1 base and J by 7 bases, with 8 bases left in between. There are 13 residues in the CDR3. CDR3 in DNA: TGTGCCAGCAGCTTGTTTGGAGTTGAAAAACTGTTTTTT. Its translation: CASSLFGVEKLFF.

The rearrangement links TRBV6-1 to TRBJ1-2; TRBD1 agrees at 10 bases. The CDR3 extends over 13 amino acids. V lost 5 bases, J lost 10 bases, and 7 bases stayed unmatched. Germline V lookup: CDR1 MNHNS, CDR2 SASEGT. DNA of the CDR3: TGTGCCAGCAGTAATCGGGACAGGGGTGCCTACACCTTC. This encodes CASSNRDRGAYTF.

There are a few counts of this clonotype. The chain uses TRBV18 and TRBJ2-5; D unresolved. The CDR3 is 16 amino acids. Germline values: CDR1 KGHSH, CDR2 LQKENI. V lost 0 bases and J lost 0, with 11 bases in between. CDR3 loop: CASSPPITGYQETQYF. CDR3 in DNA: TGTGCCAGCTCACCACCGATTACCGGGTACCAAGAGACCCAGTACTTC.

The sample holds a few counts of this clonotype. The chain uses TRBV20-1 and TRBJ1-1; no definite D call. Germline values: CDR1 DFQATT, CDR2 SNEGSKA (reference sequence). The CDR3 extends over 15 amino acids. V was trimmed by 0 bases and J by 3 bases, leaving 14 bases between them. In DNA, the CDR3 is TGCAGTGCTAGAGAGATAAGGGAGTGGGACACTGAAGCTTTCTTT. Amino acids: CSAREIREWDTEAFF.

This clonotype was seen only a few times. The rearrangement links TRBV21-1 to TRBJ2-7; TRBD2 is the table's D call and was not checked against the DNA. TRBV21-1 is flagged as a pseudogene. The length of the CDR3 is 14 residues. CDR3 DNA sequence: TGTGCCAGCAGCAAAGCGGGTCCAAGGAGGGAGCAGTACTTC. This gives the protein CASSKAGPRREQYF.

The chain joins TRBV29-1 to TRBJ2-3, with D possibly matching TRBD2 (5 bases). The CDR3 totals 13 residues. CDR1 and CDR2 (germline): SQVTM, ANQGSEA. The V gene lost 3 bases and the J gene lost 3 bases, with 10 bases spanning the gap. CDR3 nucleotide sequence: TGCAGCGTTGAGTCGGGGATTACAGATACGCAGTATTTT. Its translation: CSVESGITDTQYF.

The J gene is TRBJ1-1, the V gene TRBV7-9; D is unclear. V lost 6 bases and J 3 bases, leaving 8 bases between the germline ends. From germline, CDR1 is SEHNR and CDR2 FQNEAQ (reference sequence). This CDR3 has 12 amino acids. The CDR3 protein is CASRFSDTEAFF. The DNA for the CDR3 is TGTGCCAGCAGATTTTCCGACACTGAAGCTTTCTTT.

This clonotype was detected only a few times. The V gene is TRBV13, the J gene TRBJ2-2; 8 bases align to TRBD2. CDR1 is PRHDT, CDR2 FYEKMQ, per germline (reference sequence). The CDR3 consists of 17 residues. The trim removed 5 bases at V and 6 bases at J, leaving 14 bases unmatched. CDR3 sequence: CASSPAGSGEKAGELFF. Here the CDR3 DNA reads TGTGCCAGCAGCCCCGCTGGTAGCGGGGAGAAGGCCGGGGAGCTGTTTTTT.

V usage is TRBV13 and J usage is TRBJ1-2, with unresolved D. The CDR3 spans 13 residues. Germline CDR1 reads PRHDT; CDR2 reads FYEKMQ (reference sequence). Trimming removed 6 bases from V and 8 bases from J, with 16 bases in between. CDR3 DNA: TGTGCCAGCAGTTCCCCTGGGGAGGAAGGCTACACCTTC. This gives the protein CASSSPGEEGYTF.